This T cell receptor (beta chain) comes out of a study of shared clonotypes between healthy human individuals. Study-level results: It was the non-shared clonotypes that had lower generation probabilities than clonotypes shared by all four donors.

The CD4+ fraction was divided into a CD45RA+ naive subset and a CD45RA-negative memory subset. This clone has just a few counts. Its antigen is currently unknown. The CDR3 loop spans 16 amino acids. V dropped 5 bases and J dropped 2; count of bases not matched to a gene: 10. The germline V gene encodes CDR1 SEHNR and CDR2 FQNEAQ (reference sequence). Clones were sequenced by immunoSEQ multiplex PCR, and TCRdb holds only the in-frame ones, with some missing. The sample has about 2,500,000 clones; more than 90% are singletons. This receptor was identified in a man aged 18 to 29 in good health. The sequenced sample was naive CD4+ T cells sorted from blood. Subset: CD45RA+ positively selected. The rearrangement links TRBV7-9 to TRBJ1-1; the match to TRBD1 covers 8 bases. The DNA for the CDR3 is TGTGCCAGCAGCGTACTAGGACAGGGTGGAAACACTGAAGCTTTCTTT. Its translation: CASSVLGQGGNTEAFF.